The 3 T cell receptor beta chains given below trace back to one sample, sequenced in a study of blood T cell repertoires in COVID-19 (dated by TCRdb to 2019 to 2021). Library preparation employed the immunoSEQ multiplex PCR assay. Imported from immuneACCESS, the table was reduced by TCRdb to in-frame sequences with V and J called. These copies leave out some clones; in studies compared against another copy, an unresolved V gene accounts for under half, and the cause of the remainder is not known. This sample comprises some 49,000 clones, 80% to 90% of them detected only once. Roughly 2.7% of the sample is in the top ten clones. The sequenced sample consisted of peripheral blood. The receptor set was obtained from a woman in her sixties or seventies with acute or convalescent COVID-19.

The rearrangement uses TRBV24-1 and TRBJ2-2, with a possible D match to TRBD2 (6 bases). Per the germline V gene, CDR1 is KGHDR and CDR2 is SFDVKD. V lost 3 bases, J lost 5 bases, and 21 bases lay in between. This CDR3 comprises 18 residues. This chain's CDR3 is CATSDPLKAGRRTGELFF. As DNA, the CDR3 is TGTGCCACCAGTGATCCCCTAAAGGCAGGGAGGAGAACCGGGGAGCTGTTTTTT.

V usage is TRBV5-6 and J usage is TRBJ1-1; D ambiguous. Trimming cost V 0 bases and J 1 base, with 10 bases left between them. The CDR3 sequence is 15 residues long. The germline CDR1 and CDR2 sequences are SGHDT and YYEEEE. This CDR3 is CASSLVQAPNTEAFF. CDR3 sequence (DNA): TGTGCCAGCAGCTTGGTGCAGGCCCCGAACACTGAAGCTTTCTTT.

With respect to this clone: Compared with germline, one end of the junction differs, possibly owing to a read error. The chain combines TRBV7-8 with TRBJ1-3; maybe TRBD1 (6 bases). CDR1 and CDR2 (germline): SGHVS, FQNEAQ. This CDR3 region has 15 residues. Here the CDR3 DNA reads TGTGCCAGCAGCCAGAGGGGGGGTTTCGGAACCACCATATATTTT. Protein product: CASSQRGGFGTTIYF.